Shown below are 21 T cell receptor beta chains from a single sample sequenced in a study of blood T cell repertoires in COVID-19. Only in-frame clones appear in the TCRdb table, and some are missing; sequencing was by immunoSEQ multiplex PCR. The repertoire holds about 120,000 clones, with more than 60% as singletons. What was sequenced was peripheral blood. Every receptor here comes from a man between 70 and 80 years old with acute or convalescent COVID-19.

The gene calls are TRBV7-9 and TRBJ1-2; no reliable D call. There are 12 residues in the CDR3. CDR1 and CDR2 (germline): SEHNR, FQNEAQ (reference sequence). Trimming cost V 1 base and J 4 bases, with 4 bases left between them. The CDR3: CASSLGAYGYTF. In nucleotides, the CDR3 is TGTGCCAGCAGCTTAGGGGCCTATGGCTACACCTTC.

This clone came up once. The CDR3 sequence: CASSLNGQIYGYTF. The CDR3 DNA sequence: TGTGCCAGCAGCTTAAATGGGCAGATCTATGGCTACACCTTC. This sequence joins TRBV11-1 and TRBJ1-2, with no clear D. CDR3 length equals 14 residues. The V gene's germline CDR1 is SGHAT and CDR2 FQDESV (reference sequence). V lost 2 bases, J lost 4 bases, and 11 bases lay in between.

The chain combines TRBV20-1 with TRBJ1-2; D uncertain. The germline V gene encodes CDR1 DFQATT and CDR2 SNEGSKA (reference sequence). The V and J ends lost 3 bases and 1 base respectively, with 12 bases between them. There are 14 residues in the CDR3. CDR3 in amino acids: CSASRAADNYGYTF. For the CDR3, the DNA is TGCAGTGCTAGTCGGGCAGCGGATAACTATGGCTACACCTTC.

This clone occurred once. The V call is TRBV28, the J call TRBJ1-2, with D tentatively TRBD1 (5 bases). The CDR3 totals 14 residues. The V end was cut by 6 bases, the J end by 4 bases, with 15 bases between. CDR1 and CDR2 (germline): MDHEN, SYDVKM. CDR3 coding DNA: TGTGCCAGCAGATGGGGCAGGCGGGGCTATGGCTACACCTTC. It is translated as CASRWGRRGYGYTF.

V gene TRBV24-1 combines with J gene TRBJ1-2, with 8 positions matching TRBD1. Germline V gene lookup returns CDR1 KGHDR and CDR2 SFDVKD. CDR3 length: 17 residues. Trimming removed 4 bases from V and 2 bases from J; junction bases left unmatched: 11. The CDR3 region is CATSERTGPPVNYGYTF. As DNA, the CDR3 is TGTGCCACCAGTGAGCGGACAGGGCCCCCTGTAAACTATGGCTACACCTTC.

Comments on this clone: This sample includes further DNA sequences coding for the same CDR3. The V call is TRBV2, the J call TRBJ2-7; a possible D gene is TRBD1 (6 bases). Germline CDR1 reads SNHLY; CDR2 reads FYNNEI. The ends were cut back, 9 bases at V and 4 bases at J, with 13 bases in the middle. The CDR3 totals 12 residues. In DNA form, the CDR3 reads TGTGCCAGTAGTCGGGACACTTACGAGCAGTACTTC. The encoded protein is CASSRDTYEQYF. The variable domain in full, with the rest retrieved from reference TRBV2 and TRBJ2-7, is EPEVTQTPSHQVTQMGQEVILRCVPISNHLYFYWYRQILGQKVEFLVSFYNNEISEKSEIFDDQFSVERPDGSNFTLKIRSTKLEDSAMYFCASSRDTYEQYFGPGTRLTVT.

This chain uses TRBV2 with TRBJ1-3; no clear D gene. Deletions cut 7 bases from V and 3 bases from J, with 7 bases between. The CDR3 spans 12 residues. CDR1 and CDR2 from the germline V gene are SNHLY and FYNNEI. CDR3 DNA sequence: TGTGCCAGCACCCAAAATGGAAACACCATATATTTT. This encodes CASTQNGNTIYF.

The chain is built from TRBV19 and TRBJ2-1, with D possibly matching TRBD1 (5 bases). Germline-derived CDR1 and CDR2 are LNHDA and SQIVND (reference sequence). V dropped 4 bases and J dropped 4 bases, with 14 bases sitting between them. The CDR3 has 15 amino acids. This CDR3 is CASSTDSPRYNEQFF. The DNA of the CDR3 is TGTGCCAGTAGTACCGACAGCCCTCGTTACAATGAGCAGTTCTTC.

The chain is built from TRBV6-1 and TRBJ1-2, with D hard to call. Germline V gene data show CDR1 as MNHNS and CDR2 as SASEGT. Trimming stripped 0 bases from V and 3 bases from J, with 11 bases between. The CDR3 spans 15 residues. DNA of the CDR3: TGTGCCAGCAGTGAAGCGCATGGCTCCCACTATGGCTACACCTTC. Amino acids: CASSEAHGSHYGYTF.

The chain has TRBV4-1 and TRBJ1-4, with no clear D. The germline CDR1 and CDR2 sequences are MGHRA and YSYEKL. The CDR3 extends over 15 amino acids. The V and J ends lost 0 bases and 2 bases respectively, with 7 bases between them. In nucleotides, the CDR3 is TGCGCCAGCAGCCAAGAGGGCAGGACTAATGAAAAACTGTTTTTT. This codes for CASSQEGRTNEKLFF.

This clone was seen a handful of times. V usage is TRBV5-5 and J usage is TRBJ1-1; 9 bases match TRBD1. There are 15 residues in the CDR3. V was pared by 0 bases and J by 3 bases, with 3 bases of the junction left unmatched. Germline V lookup: CDR1 SGHKS, CDR2 YYEKEE (reference sequence). DNA for the CDR3: TGTGCCAGCAGCTTGGGGGACAGGGATCACACTGAAGCTTTCTTT. Encoded protein: CASSLGDRDHTEAFF.

The V call is TRBV27, the J call TRBJ2-1; D call uncertain. V was shortened by 4 bases and J by 3 bases, with 4 bases between the two germline ends. The CDR3 extends over 12 amino acids. Germline V lookup: CDR1 MNHEY, CDR2 SMNVEV (reference sequence). CDR3 sequence: CASSSIYNEQFF. The CDR3 DNA is TGTGCCAGCAGTTCCATCTACAATGAGCAGTTCTTC.

This clone was found once. V and J are TRBV5-1 and TRBJ2-3, with 12 bases identical to TRBD2. CDR3 length: 16 amino acids. Germline-derived CDR1 and CDR2 are SGHRS and YFSETQ. With 3 bases clipped from V and 2 bases from J, the junction kept 4 bases outside the gene matches. The chain's CDR3 is CASSSTSGGFTDTQYF. In DNA, the CDR3 is TGCGCCAGCAGCTCAACTAGCGGGGGGTTCACAGATACGCAGTATTTT.

This sequence joins TRBV5-1 and TRBJ1-4; 7 bases agree with TRBD1. The CDR3 is made up of 15 amino acids. V shed 3 bases and J 8 bases; nucleotides not matched to a gene: 10. Germline lookup yields CDR1 SGHRS and CDR2 YFSETQ. The CDR3 coding sequence is TGCGCCAGCAGCTCCCTACAGGGGATATACGAAAAACTGTTTTTT. It specifies CASSSLQGIYEKLFF.

This clone was seen only once. The V gene is TRBV7-9, the J gene TRBJ2-7, with TRBD2 matching over 7 bases. The V gene's germline CDR1 is SEHNR and CDR2 FQNEAQ (reference sequence). The CDR3 loop spans 15 amino acids. With V trimmed by 1 base and J by 5 bases, 8 bases remained unmatched. The CDR3, as DNA: TGTGCCAGCAGCTTAGACTTGGGGGGGACCAACGAGCAGTACTTC. Amino acid sequence: CASSLDLGGTNEQYF.

The chain links TRBV25-1 to TRBJ2-7, with unresolved D. Germline assignment: CDR1 MGHDK and CDR2 SYGVNS. Between the trimmed V and J ends, which lost 5 bases and 7 bases, there was a span of 12 bases. The CDR3 totals 12 residues. CDR3: CASSPQPQEQYF. DNA for the CDR3: TGTGCCAGCAGTCCCCAACCTCAGGAGCAGTACTTC.

V gene TRBV6-5 combines with J gene TRBJ2-1; 9 bases match TRBD1. This CDR3 is built from 16 residues. Germline trimming cut 0 bases from V and 4 bases from J; bases unmatched to any gene: 4. The germline gives CDR1 MNHEY, CDR2 SVGAGI. The CDR3 region has the DNA TGTGCCAGCAGTTACTCCGGGACAGGGACTTACAATGAGCAGTTCTTC. It translates to CASSYSGTGTYNEQFF.

This sequence joins TRBV12-3 or TRBV12-4 and TRBJ2-1; possibly TRBD2 for D (5 bases). The CDR3 consists of 13 residues. Trimming shortened V by 4 bases and J by 4 bases, and 8 bases separated the two germline ends. Here the CDR3 reads CASSSRVYNEQFF. For the CDR3, the DNA is TGTGCCAGCAGTTCGAGGGTTTACAATGAGCAGTTCTTC.

With respect to this clone: At the DNA level, this CDR3 is encoded by other sequences in the same sample as well. The chain employs TRBV9 and TRBJ2-7, with a weak D call TRBD1 (5 bases). The V end was cut by 2 bases, the J end by 2 bases, with 11 bases between. The CDR3 loop spans 14 amino acids. CDR1 and CDR2 (germline): SGDLS, YYNGEE. In nucleotides, the CDR3 is TGTGCCAGCAGCGTCGGGCAGGGCACCTACGAGCAGTACTTC. Amino acids: CASSVGQGTYEQYF.

This sequence joins TRBV18 and TRBJ1-5; 7 bases map to TRBD1. The CDR3 is 14 residues long. Germline trimming cut 3 bases from V and 5 bases from J; bases unmatched to any gene: 4. The germline V gene encodes CDR1 KGHSH and CDR2 LQKENI. The CDR3 bases are TGTGCCAGCTCACCGGGACAGTTCGATCAGCCCCAGCATTTT. This codes for CASSPGQFDQPQHF.

This clone appeared a few times. The rearrangement links TRBV19 to TRBJ1-4; TRBD1 matches at 10 bases. V shed 6 bases and J 3 bases; nucleotides not matched to a gene: 10. This CDR3 contains 17 residues. Germline V lookup: CDR1 LNHDA, CDR2 SQIVND (reference sequence). This chain's CDR3 is CASSRDRGSRANEKLFF. CDR3 nucleotides: TGTGCCAGTAGCCGGGACAGGGGTAGTAGGGCTAATGAAAAACTGTTTTTT.